This T cell receptor (beta chain) came from a study of T cell responses to AZD1222 COVID-19 vaccine. Some clones are missing from TCRdb's copy, which holds only in-frame ones; the method was immunoSEQ multiplex PCR. Of about 120,000 clones listed, around 88% are singletons. As regards this clone: Its antigen is undetermined.

Findings and caveats of the study: Vaccine-associated CD4 TCRs spanned spike, dominant at 160-218 and 743-854. Only five or six people who got AZD1222 tested seropositive at baseline. The donor group comprised mostly white British people and more females; the analysis possibly underestimated clonal diversity.

The starting material was peripheral blood, obtained on day 0 of AZD1222 vaccination. The TCR originated in an adult in good health.

CDR3 region: CASSETQGSNQPQHF. The CDR3 DNA follows: TGTGCCAGTAGCGAGACTCAGGGTAGCAATCAGCCCCAGCATTTT. The chain employs TRBV19 and TRBJ1-5; maybe TRBD1 (5 bases). This CDR3 is built from 15 residues. Germline V CDR1 and CDR2: LNHDA, SQIVND (reference sequence). V shed 6 bases and J shed 0 bases, with 12 bases lying between them.